These T cell receptor beta chains were read from a single sample in a study of T cell responses to AZD1222 COVID-19 vaccine. Measured with immunoSEQ multiplex PCR; TCRdb has only the in-frame clones, and not every one. The sample holds about 150,000 clones, around 85% seen once. This sample comprised peripheral blood, obtained on day 0 of MenACWY control vaccination. These receptors were taken from an adult in good health. CDR3s include the opening cysteine and the closing phenylalanine or tryptophan. D genes are given only for firm matches. The size of a clone is reported for some rows only, either as once, few or many, or as a class for expanded clones.

j_call d_call clone_size v_call cdr3_aa cdr3_nt
TRBJ2-7 . . TRBV6-6 CASSRNTGYEQYF TGTGCCAGCAGTCGAAACACGGGCTACGAGCAGTACTTC
TRBJ1-1 TRBD1 . TRBV27 CASKRTGMNTEAFF TGTGCCAGCAAAAGGACAGGGATGAACACTGAAGCTTTCTTT
TRBJ2-7 . . TRBV19 CASSIRGSGSYEQYF TGTGCCAGTAGTATACGTGGGTCTGGGTCCTACGAGCAGTACTTC
TRBJ1-2 TRBD1 . TRBV24-1 CATSDPPGTGNYGYTF TGTGCCACCAGTGATCCCCCCGGGACAGGGAACTATGGCTACACCTTC
TRBJ2-3 TRBD2 few TRBV6-1 CASSDQVIAGVGDTQYF TGTGCCAGCAGTGACCAGGTGATAGCGGGAGTGGGAGATACGCAGTATTTT
TRBJ2-1 TRBD2 . TRBV7-9 CASSTDPFSAGGRNEQFF TGTGCCAGCAGCACCGACCCCTTTTCCGCGGGAGGGAGGAATGAGCAGTTCTTC
TRBJ1-4 TRBD1 . TRBV9 CASSASLHRGNEKLFF TGTGCCAGCAGCGCTAGTCTACACAGGGGTAATGAAAAACTGTTTTTT
TRBJ2-3 . . TRBV11-3 CASSLAAGLVDTQYF TGTGCCAGCAGCTTAGCTGCAGGGTTGGTAGATACGCAGTATTTT
TRBJ1-2 TRBD1 . TRBV29-1 CSAGQGAEIGYGYTF TGCAGCGCCGGACAGGGGGCTGAAATTGGCTATGGCTACACCTTC
TRBJ2-7 TRBD1 . TRBV19 CASSRRDSYEQYF TGTGCCAGTAGTAGACGGGACAGCTACGAGCAGTACTTC
TRBJ2-4 . . TRBV5-4 CASSFPGRPIQYF TGTGCCAGCAGCTTCCCAGGGAGGCCCATTCAGTACTTC
TRBJ1-1 . . TRBV6-2/TRBV6-3 CASSLRGTGEAFF TGTGCCAGCAGTCTTCGCGGTACAGGGGAAGCTTTCTTT
TRBJ2-5 TRBD1 . TRBV20-1 CSASRDRRQETQYF TGCAGTGCTAGTAGGGACAGAAGACAAGAGACCCAGTACTTC
TRBJ2-4 TRBD2 . TRBV5-6 CASSLKREEYIQYF TGTGCCAGCAGCTTGAAGCGGGAAGAATACATTCAGTACTTC
TRBJ2-7 . . TRBV9 CASSPGAEQYF TGTGCCAGCAGCCCAGGGGCCGAGCAGTACTTC
TRBJ2-7 TRBD1 once TRBV30 CAWSVGDRGTYEQYF TGTGCCTGGAGTGTAGGGGACAGGGGGACCTACGAGCAGTACTTC
TRBJ2-3 TRBD2 . TRBV11-2 CASSPPERGFTDTQYF TGTGCCAGCAGCCCCCCGGAGCGGGGATTCACAGATACGCAGTATTTT
TRBJ2-3 TRBD2 . TRBV12-5 CASGSTGTSGTDTQYF TGTGCTAGTGGTTCCACCGGGACTAGCGGCACAGATACGCAGTATTTT
TRBJ2-2 . few TRBV6-5 CASSYSVGTGELFF TGTGCCAGCAGTTACTCTGTGGGGACCGGGGAGCTGTTTTTT
TRBJ1-1 . . TRBV6-5 CASRGREGTEAFF TGTGCCAGCAGAGGCCGGGAAGGTACTGAAGCTTTCTTT
TRBJ2-3 . . TRBV4-1 CASSQDPDSGTDTQYF TGCGCCAGCAGCCAAGATCCCGACAGTGGCACAGATACGCAGTATTTT
TRBJ2-7 . once TRBV3-1/TRBV3-2 CASSQAGQREPSYEQYF TGTGCCAGCAGCCAAGCGGGTCAGCGAGAGCCCTCCTACGAGCAGTACTTC
TRBJ2-1 TRBD2 once TRBV7-3 CASSLNPASAGEQFF TGTGCCAGCAGCTTAAATCCAGCGTCAGCGGGAGAGCAGTTCTTC
TRBJ2-1 TRBD2 . TRBV5-1 CASSWGLAGRSYNEQFF TGCGCCAGCAGCTGGGGACTAGCGGGACGCTCCTACAATGAGCAGTTCTTC
TRBJ1-5 . once TRBV4-3 CASSQDDASNQPQHF TGCGCCAGCAGCCAAGATGACGCCTCCAATCAGCCCCAGCATTTT
TRBJ1-6 . . TRBV19 CASSPQGLKNSPLHF TGTGCCAGTAGTCCACAGGGTCTGAAGAATTCACCCCTCCACTTT
TRBJ2-7 TRBD2 . TRBV4-2 CASSQVPPTSGHSYEQYF TGTGCCAGCAGCCAAGTACCCCCGACTAGCGGGCACTCCTACGAGCAGTACTTC
TRBJ1-2 . . TRBV28 CASSSAENYGYTF TGTGCCAGCAGTTCCGCGGAAAACTATGGCTACACCTTC
TRBJ1-1 . . TRBV24-1 CATSDFAGAEAFF TGTGCCACCAGTGATTTCGCAGGGGCTGAAGCTTTCTTT
TRBJ2-1 . . TRBV6-4 CASSVETGSYNEQFF TGTGCCAGCAGTGTTGAGACAGGCTCCTACAATGAGCAGTTCTTC
TRBJ2-5 TRBD2 . TRBV6-1 CASSDQLAGGQTQYF TGTGCCAGCAGTGATCAGCTAGCGGGGGGTCAGACCCAGTACTTC
TRBJ1-6 . . TRBV2 CASSTERNSPLHF TGTGCCAGCAGCACCGAACGGAATTCACCCCTCCACTTT
TRBJ1-6 TRBD1 . TRBV25-1 CASYGTGGSPLHF TGTGCCAGCTACGGGACAGGGGGTTCACCCCTCCACTTT
TRBJ1-2 . . TRBV24-1 CATSEGPEEGFSGYTF TGTGCCACCAGCGAAGGGCCCGAGGAGGGTTTTAGTGGCTACACCTTC
TRBJ2-3 TRBD2 . TRBV6-2/TRBV6-3 CASSPTSGLGDTQYF TGTGCCAGCAGCCCTACTAGCGGACTGGGAGATACGCAGTATTTT
TRBJ2-7 TRBD2 few TRBV7-9 CASSPLWGKKTSGRYEQYF TGTGCCAGCAGCCCCCTTTGGGGGAAAAAAACTAGCGGCCGCTACGAGCAGTACTTC
TRBJ2-5 . . TRBV27 CASSFIGQEETQYF TGTGCCAGCAGTTTCATAGGACAAGAAGAGACCCAGTACTTC
TRBJ1-1 . . TRBV6-5 CASKVVNTEAFF TGTGCCAGCAAGGTTGTGAACACTGAAGCTTTCTTT
TRBJ2-3 TRBD2 . TRBV7-6 CASSSAGGGVAYF TGTGCCAGCAGCTCCGCCGGGGGGGGAGTAGCCTATTTT
TRBJ2-3 . . TRBV4-1 CASSQVGDTQYF TGCGCCAGCAGCCAAGTGGGAGATACGCAGTATTTT
TRBJ2-7 TRBD2 . TRBV30 CAWSTSSREGLYEQYF TGTGCCTGGAGTACCTCCTCGCGGGAGGGCTTGTACGAGCAGTACTTC